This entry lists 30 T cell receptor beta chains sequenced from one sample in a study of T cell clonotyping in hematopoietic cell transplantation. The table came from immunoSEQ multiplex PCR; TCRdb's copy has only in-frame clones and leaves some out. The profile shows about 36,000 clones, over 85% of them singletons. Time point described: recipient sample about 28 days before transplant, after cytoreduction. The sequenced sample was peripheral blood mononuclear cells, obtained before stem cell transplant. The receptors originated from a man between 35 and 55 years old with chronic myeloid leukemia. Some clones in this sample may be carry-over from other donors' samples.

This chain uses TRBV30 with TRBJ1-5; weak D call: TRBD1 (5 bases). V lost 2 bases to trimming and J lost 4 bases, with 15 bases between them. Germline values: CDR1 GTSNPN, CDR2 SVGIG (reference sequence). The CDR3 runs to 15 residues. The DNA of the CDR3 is TGTGCCTGGAGTTCAACAGGTTCACTAAATCAGCCCCAGCATTTT. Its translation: CAWSSTGSLNQPQHF.

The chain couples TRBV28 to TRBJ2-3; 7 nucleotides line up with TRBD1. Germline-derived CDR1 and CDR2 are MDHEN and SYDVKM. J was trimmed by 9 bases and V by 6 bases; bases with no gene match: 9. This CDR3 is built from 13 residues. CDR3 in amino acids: CASRPRDRGTQYF. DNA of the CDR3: TGTGCCAGCAGACCCCGGGACAGAGGGACGCAGTATTTT.

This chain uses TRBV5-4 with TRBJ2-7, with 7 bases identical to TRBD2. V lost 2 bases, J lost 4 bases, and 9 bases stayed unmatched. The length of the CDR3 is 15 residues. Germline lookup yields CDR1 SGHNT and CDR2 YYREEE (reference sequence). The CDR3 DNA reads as TGTGCCAGCAGCTTCTCGGGGGGTGACGCGTACGAGCAGTACTTC. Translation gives CASSFSGGDAYEQYF.

In DNA, the CDR3 is TGCGCCAGCAGCTTGGGGGACAGGATCAATCAGCCCCAGCATTTT. This gives the protein CASSLGDRINQPQHF. The chain links TRBV5-1 to TRBJ1-5, with 8 bases that match TRBD1. V gave up 0 bases and J gave up 3 bases; unmatched junction bases: 2. The CDR3 has 15 amino acids. CDR1 and CDR2 (germline): SGHRS, YFSETQ.

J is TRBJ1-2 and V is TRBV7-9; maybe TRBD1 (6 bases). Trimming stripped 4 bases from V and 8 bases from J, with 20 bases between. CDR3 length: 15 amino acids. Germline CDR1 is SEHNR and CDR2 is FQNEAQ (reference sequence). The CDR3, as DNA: TGTGCCAGCAGCTCCATACAGGGAAGGATCGGAGGCTACACCTTC. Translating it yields CASSSIQGRIGGYTF.

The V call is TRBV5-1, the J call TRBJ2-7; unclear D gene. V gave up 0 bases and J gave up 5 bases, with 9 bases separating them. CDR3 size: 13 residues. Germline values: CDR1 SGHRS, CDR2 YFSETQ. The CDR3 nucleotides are TGCGCCAGCAGCTTGGGATCCGCCAACGAGCAGTACTTC. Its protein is CASSLGSANEQYF.

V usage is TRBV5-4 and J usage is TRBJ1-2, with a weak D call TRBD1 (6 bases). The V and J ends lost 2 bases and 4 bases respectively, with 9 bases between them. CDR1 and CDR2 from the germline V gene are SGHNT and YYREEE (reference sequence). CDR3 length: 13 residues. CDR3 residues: CASSLRQVYGYTF. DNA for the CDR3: TGTGCCAGCAGCTTAAGACAGGTCTATGGCTACACCTTC.

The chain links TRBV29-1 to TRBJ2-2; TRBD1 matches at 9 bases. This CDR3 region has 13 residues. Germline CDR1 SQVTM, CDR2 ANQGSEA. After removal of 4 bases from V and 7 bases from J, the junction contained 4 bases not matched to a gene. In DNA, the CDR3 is TGCAGCGTTGTACAGGGGGCGGGCGGGGAGCTGTTTTTT. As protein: CSVVQGAGGELFF.

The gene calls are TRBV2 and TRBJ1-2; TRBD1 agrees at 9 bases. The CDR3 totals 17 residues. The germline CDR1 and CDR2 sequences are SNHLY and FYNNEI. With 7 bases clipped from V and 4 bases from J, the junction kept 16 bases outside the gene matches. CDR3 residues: CASTSLVGQGVSYGYTF. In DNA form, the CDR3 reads TGTGCCAGCACTTCTTTGGTGGGACAGGGTGTCAGCTATGGCTACACCTTC.

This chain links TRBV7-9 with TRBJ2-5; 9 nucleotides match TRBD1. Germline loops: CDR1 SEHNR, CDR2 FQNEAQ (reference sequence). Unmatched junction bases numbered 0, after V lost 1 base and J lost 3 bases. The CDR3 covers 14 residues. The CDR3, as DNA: TGTGCCAGCAGCTTAGGACAGGGGGAAGAGACCCAGTACTTC. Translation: CASSLGQGEETQYF.

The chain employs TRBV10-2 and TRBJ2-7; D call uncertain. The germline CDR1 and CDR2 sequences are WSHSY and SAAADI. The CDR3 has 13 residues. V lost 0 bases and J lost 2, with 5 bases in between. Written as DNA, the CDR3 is TGCGCCAGCAGTGAGTCACGAACCTACGAGCAGTACTTC. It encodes CASSESRTYEQYF.

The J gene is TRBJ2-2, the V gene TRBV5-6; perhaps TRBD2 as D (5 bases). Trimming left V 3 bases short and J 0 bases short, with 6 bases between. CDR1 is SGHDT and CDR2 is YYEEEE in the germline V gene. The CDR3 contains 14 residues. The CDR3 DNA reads TGTGCCAGCAGCTCGGGGACGAACACCGGGGAGCTGTTTTTT. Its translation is CASSSGTNTGELFF. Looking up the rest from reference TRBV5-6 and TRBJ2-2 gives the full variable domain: DAGVTQSPTHLIKTRGQQVTLRCSPKSGHDTVSWYQQALGQGPQFIFQYYEEEERQRGNFPDRFSGHQFPNYSSELNVNALLLGDSALYLCASSSGTNTGELFFGEGSRLTVL.

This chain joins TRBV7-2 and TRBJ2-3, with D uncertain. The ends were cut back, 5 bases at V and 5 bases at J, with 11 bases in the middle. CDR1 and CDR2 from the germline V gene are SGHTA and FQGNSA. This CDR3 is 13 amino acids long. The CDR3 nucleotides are TGTGCCAGCAGCCCCCAGACGGGAGATACGCAGTATTTT. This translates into CASSPQTGDTQYF. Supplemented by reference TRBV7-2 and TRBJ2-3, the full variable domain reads GAGVSQSPSNKVTEKGKDVELRCDPISGHTALYWYRQSLGQGLEFLIYFQGNSAPDKSGLPSDRFSAERTGGSVSTLTIQRTQQEDSAVYLCASSPQTGDTQYFGPGTRLTVL.

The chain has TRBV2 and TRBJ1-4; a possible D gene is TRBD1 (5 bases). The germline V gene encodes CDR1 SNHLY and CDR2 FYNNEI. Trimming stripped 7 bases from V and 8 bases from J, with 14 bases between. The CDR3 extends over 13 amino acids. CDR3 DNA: TGTGCCAGCACCGGAGGGAAGGGGGAAAAACTGTTTTTT. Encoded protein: CASTGGKGEKLFF.

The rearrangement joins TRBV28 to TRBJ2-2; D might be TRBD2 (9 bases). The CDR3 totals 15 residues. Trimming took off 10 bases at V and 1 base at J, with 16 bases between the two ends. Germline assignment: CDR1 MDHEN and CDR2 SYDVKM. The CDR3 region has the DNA TGTGCCATACCTAGCGGGACAGGGAACACCGGGGAGCTGTTTTTT. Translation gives CAIPSGTGNTGELFF.

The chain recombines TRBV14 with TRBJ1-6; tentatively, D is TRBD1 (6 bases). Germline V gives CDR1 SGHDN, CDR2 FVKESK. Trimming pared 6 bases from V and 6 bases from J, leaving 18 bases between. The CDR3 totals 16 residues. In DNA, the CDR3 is TGTGCCAGCAGTCACACAGGGAATAAACTTAATTCACCCCTCCACTTT. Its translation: CASSHTGNKLNSPLHF.

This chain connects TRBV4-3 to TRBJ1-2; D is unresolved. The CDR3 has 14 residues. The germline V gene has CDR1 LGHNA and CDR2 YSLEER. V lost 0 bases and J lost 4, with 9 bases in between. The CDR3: CASSQEGGLYGYTF. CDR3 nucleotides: TGCGCCAGCAGCCAAGAAGGCGGGCTCTATGGCTACACCTTC.

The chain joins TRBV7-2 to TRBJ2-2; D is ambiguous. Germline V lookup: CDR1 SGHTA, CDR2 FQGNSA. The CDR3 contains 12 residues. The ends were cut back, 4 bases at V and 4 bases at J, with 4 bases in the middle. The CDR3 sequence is CASSWLTGELFF. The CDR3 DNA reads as TGTGCCAGCAGCTGGCTCACCGGGGAGCTGTTTTTT.

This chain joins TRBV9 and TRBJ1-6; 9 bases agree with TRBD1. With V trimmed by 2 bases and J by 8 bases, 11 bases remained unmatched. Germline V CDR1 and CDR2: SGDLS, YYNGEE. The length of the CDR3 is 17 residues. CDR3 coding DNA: TGTGCCAGCAGCGTCCACCTCATACAGGGGGCAGATTCACCCCTCCACTTT. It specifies CASSVHLIQGADSPLHF.

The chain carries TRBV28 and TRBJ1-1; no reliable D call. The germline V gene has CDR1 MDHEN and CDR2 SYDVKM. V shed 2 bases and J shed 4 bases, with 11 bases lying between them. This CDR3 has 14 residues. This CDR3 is CASSLVKGGTEAFF. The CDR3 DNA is TGTGCCAGCAGTTTAGTAAAGGGCGGCACTGAAGCTTTCTTT. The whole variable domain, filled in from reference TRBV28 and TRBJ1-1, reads DVKVTQSSRYLVKRTGEKVFLECVQDMDHENMFWYRQDPGLGLRLIYFSYDVKMKEKGDIPEGYSVSREKKERFSLILESASTNQTSMYLCASSLVKGGTEAFFGQGTRLTVV.

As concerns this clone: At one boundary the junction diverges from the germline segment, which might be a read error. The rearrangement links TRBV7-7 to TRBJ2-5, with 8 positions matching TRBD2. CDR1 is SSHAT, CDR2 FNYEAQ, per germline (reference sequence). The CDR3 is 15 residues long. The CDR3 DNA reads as TGTGCTAGCAGCTCCCTAGCGGGTAACCAAGAGACCCAGTACTTC. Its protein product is CASSSLAGNQETQYF.

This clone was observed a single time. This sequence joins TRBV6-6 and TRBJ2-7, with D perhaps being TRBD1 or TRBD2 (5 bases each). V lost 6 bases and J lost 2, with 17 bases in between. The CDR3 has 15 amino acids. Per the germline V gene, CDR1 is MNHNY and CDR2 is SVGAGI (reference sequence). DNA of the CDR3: TGTGCCAGCAGCCGCGAGGGGACCGATCCCTACGAGCAGTACTTC. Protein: CASSREGTDPYEQYF.

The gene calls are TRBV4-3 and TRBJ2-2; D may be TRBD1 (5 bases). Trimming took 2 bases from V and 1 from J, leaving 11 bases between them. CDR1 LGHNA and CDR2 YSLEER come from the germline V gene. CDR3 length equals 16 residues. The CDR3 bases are TGCGCCAGCAGCCAAAGCGCAGGACAGAACACCGGGGAGCTGTTTTTT. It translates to CASSQSAGQNTGELFF.

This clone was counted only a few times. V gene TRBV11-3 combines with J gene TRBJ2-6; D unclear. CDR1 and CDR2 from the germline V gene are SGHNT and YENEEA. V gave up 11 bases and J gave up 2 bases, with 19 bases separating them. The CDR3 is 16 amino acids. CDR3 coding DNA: TGTGCCTCCAATGACGGACGGAATACTGGGGCCAACGTCCTGACTTTC. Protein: CASNDGRNTGANVLTF.

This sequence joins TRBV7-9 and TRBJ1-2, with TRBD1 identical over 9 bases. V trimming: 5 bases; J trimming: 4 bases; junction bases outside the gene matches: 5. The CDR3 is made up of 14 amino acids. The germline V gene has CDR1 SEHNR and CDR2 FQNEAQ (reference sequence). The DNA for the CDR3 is TGTGCCAGCAGCATTCAGACAGGGGGCTATGGCTACACCTTC. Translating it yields CASSIQTGGYGYTF.

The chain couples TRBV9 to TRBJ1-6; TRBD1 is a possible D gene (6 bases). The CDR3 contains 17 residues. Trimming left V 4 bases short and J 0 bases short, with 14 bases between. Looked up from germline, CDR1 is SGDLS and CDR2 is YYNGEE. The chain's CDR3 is CASSRGGPFSYNSPLHF. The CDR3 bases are TGTGCCAGCAGCCGCGGGGGGCCTTTCTCCTATAATTCACCCCTCCACTTT.

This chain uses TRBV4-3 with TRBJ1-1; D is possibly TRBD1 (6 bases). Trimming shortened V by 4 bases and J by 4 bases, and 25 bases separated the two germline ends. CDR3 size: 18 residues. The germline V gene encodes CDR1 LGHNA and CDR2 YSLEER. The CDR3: CASSRGLGPGRGGTEAFF. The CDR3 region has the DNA TGCGCCAGCAGCCGCGGTCTAGGGCCAGGGAGAGGGGGCACTGAAGCTTTCTTT.

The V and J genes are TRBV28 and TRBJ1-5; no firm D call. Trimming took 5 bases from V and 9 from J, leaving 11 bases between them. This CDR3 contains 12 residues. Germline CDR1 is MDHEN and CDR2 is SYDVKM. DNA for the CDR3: TGTGCCAGCAGTCCCCCCGAGGGGCCCCAGCATTTT. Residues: CASSPPEGPQHF.

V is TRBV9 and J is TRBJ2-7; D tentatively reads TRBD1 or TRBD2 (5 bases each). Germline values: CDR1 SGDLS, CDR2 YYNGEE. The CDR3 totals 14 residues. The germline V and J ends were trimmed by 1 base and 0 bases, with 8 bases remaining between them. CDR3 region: CASSVQGDSYEQYF. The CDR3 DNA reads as TGTGCCAGCAGCGTACAGGGAGACTCCTACGAGCAGTACTTC.

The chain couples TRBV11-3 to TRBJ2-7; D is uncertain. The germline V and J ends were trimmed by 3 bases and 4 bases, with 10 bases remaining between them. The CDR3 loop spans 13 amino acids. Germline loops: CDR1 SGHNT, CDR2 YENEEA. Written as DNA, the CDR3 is TGTGCCAGCAGCTTGGCCCTCCGATACGAGCAGTACTTC. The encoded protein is CASSLALRYEQYF.